These T cell receptor beta chains were read from a single sample in a study of T cells in Graves' hyperthyroidism and ophthalmopathy. TCRdb reprocessed the multiplex PCR reads via MiXCR and lists one record per CDR3 protein. Of approximately 590,000 distinct CDR3 sequences listed, more than 45% are singletons. The sample consisted of peripheral blood or thyroid tissue (not recorded which). The receptor set was obtained from a woman aged 18-29 years with Graves' hyperthyroidism. CDR3s include the opening cysteine and the closing phenylalanine or tryptophan. The order of the fields is CDR3 DNA, CDR3 protein, clone size, D gene, V gene, J gene. A D gene is named only where the DNA matches it firmly. Expanded clones are given a class, and other clones once, few, many or no size at all.

DNA: TGTGCCACCAGTGATTTTCGGCAGGGGTATGGCTACACCTTC
CDR3: CATSDFRQGYGYTF
size: many
D: -
V: TRBV24-1
J: TRBJ1-2

DNA: TGTGCCAGCAGTGAGTGGGTTCGACAGCCCCAGCATTTT
CDR3: CASSEWVRQPQHF
size: many
D: -
V: TRBV2
J: TRBJ1-5

DNA: TGCAGCGCCACGACAGGGACCCAGCCCCAGCATTTT
CDR3: CSATTGTQPQHF
size: many
D: TRBD1
V: TRBV29-1
J: TRBJ1-5

DNA: TGTGCCAGCAGTGATACGCAGGGGTGGTATGGCTACACCTTC
CDR3: CASSDTQGWYGYTF
size: -
D: -
V: TRBV2
J: TRBJ1-2

DNA: TGTGCCAGCAGCGTCACCCTTCAGGGGTGGGACTATGGCTACACCTTC
CDR3: CASSVTLQGWDYGYTF
size: -
D: -
V: TRBV9
J: TRBJ1-2

DNA: TGTGCCAGGTCAGGGGGAGGGGACACTGAAGCTTTCTTT
CDR3: CARSGGGDTEAFF
size: -
D: TRBD1
V: TRBV2
J: TRBJ1-1

DNA: TGCAGCGTTGAAGGGGCGGGGTCCCAGTACTTC
CDR3: CSVEGAGSQYF
size: -
D: -
V: TRBV29-1
J: TRBJ2-5

DNA: TGTGCCAGCAGTTATGACAGTAGCTCTGGAAACACCATATATTTT
CDR3: CASSYDSSSGNTIYF
size: few
D: -
V: TRBV2
J: TRBJ1-3

DNA: TGTGCCAGCAGCTTGGTCCTCCACTTT
CDR3: CASSLVLHF
size: -
D: -
V: TRBV7-9
J: TRBJ1-6

DNA: TGTGCCAGCAGTGAAGAGGGCGAATTACCCCTCCACTTT
CDR3: CASSEEGELPLHF
size: -
D: -
V: TRBV6-1
J: TRBJ1-6

DNA: TGCAGCTTGGAGGAGGGCCGAAATGAAAAACTGTTTTTT
CDR3: CSLEEGRNEKLFF
size: once
D: -
V: TRBV29-1
J: TRBJ1-4

DNA: TGTGCCATCAGTTCCTCGGGACAGGGGAGAACTGAAGCTTTCTTT
CDR3: CAISSSGQGRTEAFF
size: -
D: TRBD1
V: TRBV6-5
J: TRBJ1-1

DNA: TGTGCCAGCAGCCTTACCACAGGGGGCGCCGAGCAGTACTTC
CDR3: CASSLTTGGAEQYF
size: few
D: TRBD1
V: TRBV9
J: TRBJ2-7

DNA: TGCAGTGCTATAGGACAGTTCGATCAGCCCCAGCATTTT
CDR3: CSAIGQFDQPQHF
size: few
D: -
V: TRBV20-1
J: TRBJ1-5

DNA: TGCAGTGCTAGAGGGGACAGCAGGACCTCAGATACGCAGTATTTT
CDR3: CSARGDSRTSDTQYF
size: -
D: TRBD1
V: TRBV20-1
J: TRBJ2-3

DNA: TGCAGTGCCCACGGGACGACGGAGACCCAGTACTTC
CDR3: CSAHGTTETQYF
size: few
D: -
V: TRBV20-1
J: TRBJ2-5

DNA: TGCAGCGTTGATAGGACACTCTATGGCTACACCTTC
CDR3: CSVDRTLYGYTF
size: -
D: -
V: TRBV29-1
J: TRBJ1-2

DNA: TGTGCCACCAGCAGAGATTCCGGGACAGGGCCCTATGGCTACACCTTC
CDR3: CATSRDSGTGPYGYTF
size: -
D: TRBD1
V: TRBV15
J: TRBJ1-2

DNA: TGCAGCTCCGGACAGGGGGCAAGAGGCTACACCTTC
CDR3: CSSGQGARGYTF
size: many
D: TRBD1
V: TRBV29-1
J: TRBJ1-2

DNA: TGTGCCAGCAGCGGAACTGGATTGAACACTGAAGCTTTCTTT
CDR3: CASSGTGLNTEAFF
size: -
D: -
V: TRBV4-2
J: TRBJ1-1

DNA: TGCAGTGTTGAAGACAGGGGGGATGATGGCTACACCTTC
CDR3: CSVEDRGDDGYTF
size: -
D: TRBD1
V: TRBV20-1
J: TRBJ1-2

DNA: TGCAGCGTCCCCCAAGGGGCCGCCCGAGGCCGGGACACCTTC
CDR3: CSVPQGAARGRDTF
size: -
D: -
V: TRBV29-1
J: TRBJ1-2

DNA: TGTGCCAGCAGCTTAGCCGGGATCACTGAAGCTTTCTTT
CDR3: CASSLAGITEAFF
size: -
D: -
V: TRBV7-8
J: TRBJ1-1

DNA: TGTGCCAGCAGTCGTCGACAGGGTAGCTATGGCTACACCTTC
CDR3: CASSRRQGSYGYTF
size: few
D: TRBD1
V: TRBV12-3/TRBV12-4
J: TRBJ1-2

DNA: TGTGCCAGTAGTATCGTGACCGCCCGGGCCAACGTCCTGACTTTC
CDR3: CASSIVTARANVLTF
size: -
D: -
V: TRBV19
J: TRBJ2-6

DNA: TGTGCCAGCAGCCTGGTGTACAATGAGCAGTTCTTC
CDR3: CASSLVYNEQFF
size: -
D: -
V: TRBV7-2
J: TRBJ2-1